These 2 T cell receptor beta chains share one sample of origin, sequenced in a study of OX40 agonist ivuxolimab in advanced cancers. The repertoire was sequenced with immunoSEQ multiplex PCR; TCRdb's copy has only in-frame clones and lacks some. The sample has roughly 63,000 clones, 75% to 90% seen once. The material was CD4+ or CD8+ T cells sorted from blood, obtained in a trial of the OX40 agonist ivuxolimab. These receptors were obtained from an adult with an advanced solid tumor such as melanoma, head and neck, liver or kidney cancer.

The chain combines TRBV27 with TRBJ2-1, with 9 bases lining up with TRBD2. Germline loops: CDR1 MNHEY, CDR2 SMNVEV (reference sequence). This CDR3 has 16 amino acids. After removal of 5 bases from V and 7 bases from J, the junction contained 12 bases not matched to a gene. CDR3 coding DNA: TGTGCCAGCAGTATGCCGTTGCGGGAGGGTTTAAATGAGCAGTTCTTC. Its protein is CASSMPLREGLNEQFF.

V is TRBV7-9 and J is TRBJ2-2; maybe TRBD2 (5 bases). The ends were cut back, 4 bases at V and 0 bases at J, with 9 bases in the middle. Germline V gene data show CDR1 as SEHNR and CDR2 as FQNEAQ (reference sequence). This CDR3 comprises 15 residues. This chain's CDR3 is CASSWRVPNTGELFF. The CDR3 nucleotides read TGTGCCAGCAGCTGGCGGGTCCCGAACACCGGGGAGCTGTTTTTT. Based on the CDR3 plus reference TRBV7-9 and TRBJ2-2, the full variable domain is DTGVSQNPRHKITKRGQNVTFRCDPISEHNRLYWYRQTLGQGPEFLTYFQNEAQLEKSRLLSDRFSAERPKGSFSTLEIQRTEQGDSAMYLCASSWRVPNTGELFFGEGSRLTVL.